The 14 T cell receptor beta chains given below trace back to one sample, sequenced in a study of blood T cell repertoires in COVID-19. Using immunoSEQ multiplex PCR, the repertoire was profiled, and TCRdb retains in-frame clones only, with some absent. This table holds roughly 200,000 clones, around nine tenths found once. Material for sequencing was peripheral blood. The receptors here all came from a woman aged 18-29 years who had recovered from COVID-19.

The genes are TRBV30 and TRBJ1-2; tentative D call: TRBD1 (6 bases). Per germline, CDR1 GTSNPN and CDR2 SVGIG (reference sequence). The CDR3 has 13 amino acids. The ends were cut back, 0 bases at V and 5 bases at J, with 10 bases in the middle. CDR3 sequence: CAWSVQGGYGYTF. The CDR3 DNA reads TGTGCCTGGAGTGTACAGGGCGGTTATGGCTACACCTTC.

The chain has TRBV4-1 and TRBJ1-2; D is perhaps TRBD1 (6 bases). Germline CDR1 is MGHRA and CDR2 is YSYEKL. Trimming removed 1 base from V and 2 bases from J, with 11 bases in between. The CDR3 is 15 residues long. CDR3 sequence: CASSQGGGSNYGYTF. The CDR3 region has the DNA TGCGCCAGCAGCCAAGGAGGGGGTAGCAACTATGGCTACACCTTC.

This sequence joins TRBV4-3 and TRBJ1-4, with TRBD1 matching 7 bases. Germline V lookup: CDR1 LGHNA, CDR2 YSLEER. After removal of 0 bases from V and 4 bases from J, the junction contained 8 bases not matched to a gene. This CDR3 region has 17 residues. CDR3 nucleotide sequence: TGCGCCAGCAGCCAAGACACCAGGGGACAGTTTAATGAAAAACTGTTTTTT. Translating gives CASSQDTRGQFNEKLFF.

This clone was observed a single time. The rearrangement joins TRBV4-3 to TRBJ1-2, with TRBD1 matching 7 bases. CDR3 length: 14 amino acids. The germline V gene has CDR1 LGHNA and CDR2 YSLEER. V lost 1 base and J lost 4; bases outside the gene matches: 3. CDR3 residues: CASSQVEGAYGYTF. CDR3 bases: TGCGCCAGCAGCCAAGTTGAGGGGGCCTATGGCTACACCTTC.

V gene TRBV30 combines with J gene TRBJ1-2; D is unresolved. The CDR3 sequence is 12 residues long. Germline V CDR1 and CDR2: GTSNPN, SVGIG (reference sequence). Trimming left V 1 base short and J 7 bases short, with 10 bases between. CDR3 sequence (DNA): TGTGCCTGGAGTGATCAACTCCTTGGCTACACCTTC. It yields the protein CAWSDQLLGYTF. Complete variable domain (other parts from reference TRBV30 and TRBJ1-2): SQTIHQWPATLVQPVGSPLSLECTVEGTSNPNLYWYRQAAGRGLQLLFYSVGIGQISSEVPQNLSASRPQDRQFILSSKKLLLSDSGFYLCAWSDQLLGYTFGSGTRLTVV.

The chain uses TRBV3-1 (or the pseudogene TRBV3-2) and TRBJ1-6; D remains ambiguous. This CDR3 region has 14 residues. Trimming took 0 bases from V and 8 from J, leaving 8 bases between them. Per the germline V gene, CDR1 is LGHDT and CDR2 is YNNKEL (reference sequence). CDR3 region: CASSQDQKHSPLHF. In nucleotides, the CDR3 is TGTGCCAGCAGCCAAGATCAAAAGCATTCACCCCTCCACTTT.

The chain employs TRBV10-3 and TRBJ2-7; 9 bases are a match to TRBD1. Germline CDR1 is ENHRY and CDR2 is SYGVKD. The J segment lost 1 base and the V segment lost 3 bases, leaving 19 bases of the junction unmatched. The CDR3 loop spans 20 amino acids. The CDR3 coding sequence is TGTGCCATCAGTGACAGGAGGGGGGACAGGGCCAAGATGGGTTCCTACGAGCAGTACTTC. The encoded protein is CAISDRRGDRAKMGSYEQYF.

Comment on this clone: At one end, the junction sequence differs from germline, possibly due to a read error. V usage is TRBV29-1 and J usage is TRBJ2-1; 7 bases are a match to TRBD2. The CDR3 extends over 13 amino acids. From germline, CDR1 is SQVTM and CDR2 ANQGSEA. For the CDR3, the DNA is TGCAGCGTCGAAGGACTAGGGTCCAATGAGCAGTTCTTC. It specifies CSVEGLGSNEQFF.

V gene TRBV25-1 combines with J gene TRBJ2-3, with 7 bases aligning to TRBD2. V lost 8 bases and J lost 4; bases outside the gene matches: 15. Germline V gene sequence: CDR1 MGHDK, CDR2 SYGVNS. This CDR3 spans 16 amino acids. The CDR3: CASSRLGAGAADTQYF. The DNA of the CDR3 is TGTGCCAGCTCCAGACTGGGCGCGGGAGCGGCAGATACGCAGTATTTT.

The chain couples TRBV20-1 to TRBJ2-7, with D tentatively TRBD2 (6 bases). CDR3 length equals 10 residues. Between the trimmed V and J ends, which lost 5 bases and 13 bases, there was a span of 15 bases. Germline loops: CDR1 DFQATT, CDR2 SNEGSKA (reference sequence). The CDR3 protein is CSARQRANYF. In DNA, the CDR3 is TGCAGTGCTCGACAGCGGGCAAATTACTTC.

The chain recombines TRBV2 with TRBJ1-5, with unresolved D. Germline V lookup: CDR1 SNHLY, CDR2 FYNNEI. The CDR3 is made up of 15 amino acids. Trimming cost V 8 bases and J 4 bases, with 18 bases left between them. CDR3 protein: CASGSASGKNQPQHF. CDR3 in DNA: TGTGCCAGCGGGTCGGCGTCGGGAAAAAATCAGCCCCAGCATTTT. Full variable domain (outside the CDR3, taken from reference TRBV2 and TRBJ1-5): EPEVTQTPSHQVTQMGQEVILRCVPISNHLYFYWYRQILGQKVEFLVSFYNNEISEKSEIFDDQFSVERPDGSNFTLKIRSTKLEDSAMYFCASGSASGKNQPQHFGDGTRLSIL.

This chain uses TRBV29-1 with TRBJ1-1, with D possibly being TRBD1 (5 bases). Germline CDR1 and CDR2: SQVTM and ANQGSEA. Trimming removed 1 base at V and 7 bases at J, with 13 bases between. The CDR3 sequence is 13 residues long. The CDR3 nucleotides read TGCAGCGTTGAAGGACAGAGCCGACGTGAAGCTTTCTTT. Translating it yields CSVEGQSRREAFF.

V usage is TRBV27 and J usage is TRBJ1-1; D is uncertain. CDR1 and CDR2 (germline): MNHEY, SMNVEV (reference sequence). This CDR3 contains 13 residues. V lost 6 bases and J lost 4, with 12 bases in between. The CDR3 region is CASRRPSGTEAFF. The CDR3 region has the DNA TGTGCCAGCAGACGCCCAAGCGGCACTGAAGCTTTCTTT.

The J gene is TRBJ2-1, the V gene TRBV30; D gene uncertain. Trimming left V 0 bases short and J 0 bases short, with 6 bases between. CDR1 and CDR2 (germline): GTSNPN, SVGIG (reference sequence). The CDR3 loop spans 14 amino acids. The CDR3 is CAWSVASSYNEQFF. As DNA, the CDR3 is TGTGCCTGGAGTGTAGCGAGCTCCTACAATGAGCAGTTCTTC.